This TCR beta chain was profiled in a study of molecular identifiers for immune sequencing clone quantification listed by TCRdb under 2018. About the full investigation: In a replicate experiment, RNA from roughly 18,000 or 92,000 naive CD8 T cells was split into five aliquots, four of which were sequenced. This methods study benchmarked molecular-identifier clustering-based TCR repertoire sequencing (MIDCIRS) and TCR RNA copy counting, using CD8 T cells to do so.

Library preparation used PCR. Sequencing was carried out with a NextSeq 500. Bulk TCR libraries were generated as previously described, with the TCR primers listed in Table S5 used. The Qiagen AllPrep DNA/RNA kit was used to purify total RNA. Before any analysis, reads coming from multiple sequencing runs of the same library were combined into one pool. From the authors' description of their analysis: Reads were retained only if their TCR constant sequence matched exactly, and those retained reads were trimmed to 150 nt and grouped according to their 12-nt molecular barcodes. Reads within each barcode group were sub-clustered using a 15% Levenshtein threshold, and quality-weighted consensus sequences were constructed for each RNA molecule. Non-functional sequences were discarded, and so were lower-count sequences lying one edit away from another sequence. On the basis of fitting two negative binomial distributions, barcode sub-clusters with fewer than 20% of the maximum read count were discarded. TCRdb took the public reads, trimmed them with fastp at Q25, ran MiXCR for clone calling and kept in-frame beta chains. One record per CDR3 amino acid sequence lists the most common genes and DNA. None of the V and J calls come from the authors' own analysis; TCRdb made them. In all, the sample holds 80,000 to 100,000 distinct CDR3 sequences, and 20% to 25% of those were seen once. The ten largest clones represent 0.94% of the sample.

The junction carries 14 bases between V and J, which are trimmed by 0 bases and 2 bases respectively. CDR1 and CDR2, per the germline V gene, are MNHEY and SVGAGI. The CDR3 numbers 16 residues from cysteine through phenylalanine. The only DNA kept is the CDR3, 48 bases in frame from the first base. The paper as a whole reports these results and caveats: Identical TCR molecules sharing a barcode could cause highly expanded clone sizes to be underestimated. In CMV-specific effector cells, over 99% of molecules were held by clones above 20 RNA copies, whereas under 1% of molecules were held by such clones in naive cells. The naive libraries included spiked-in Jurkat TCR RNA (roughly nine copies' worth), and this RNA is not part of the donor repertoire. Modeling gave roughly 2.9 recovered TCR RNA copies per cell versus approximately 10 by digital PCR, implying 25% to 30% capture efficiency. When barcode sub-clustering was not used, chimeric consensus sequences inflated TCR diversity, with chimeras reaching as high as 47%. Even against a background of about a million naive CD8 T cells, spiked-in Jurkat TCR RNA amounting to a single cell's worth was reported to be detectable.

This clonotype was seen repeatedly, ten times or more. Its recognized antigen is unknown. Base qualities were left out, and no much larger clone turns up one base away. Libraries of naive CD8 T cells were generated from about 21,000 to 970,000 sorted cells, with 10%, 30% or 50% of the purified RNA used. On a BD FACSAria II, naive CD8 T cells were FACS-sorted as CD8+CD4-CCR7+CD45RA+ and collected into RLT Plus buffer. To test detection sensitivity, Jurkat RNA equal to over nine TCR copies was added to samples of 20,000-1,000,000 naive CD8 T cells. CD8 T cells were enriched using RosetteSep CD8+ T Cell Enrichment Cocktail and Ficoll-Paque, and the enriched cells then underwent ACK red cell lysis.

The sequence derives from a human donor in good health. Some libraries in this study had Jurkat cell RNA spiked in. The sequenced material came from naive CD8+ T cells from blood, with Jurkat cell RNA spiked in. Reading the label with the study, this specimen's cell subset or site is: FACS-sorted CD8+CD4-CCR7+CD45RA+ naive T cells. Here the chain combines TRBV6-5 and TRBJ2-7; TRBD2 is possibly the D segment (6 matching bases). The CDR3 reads CASSYSGRGNTYEQYF. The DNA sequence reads TGTGCCAGCAGTTACTCTGGGCGGGGCAACACCTACGAGCAGTACTTC.